One and the same sample provided the 15 T cell receptor beta chains below, sequenced in a study of human T cells and chemical hapten exposure. Time point defined: patch test 2, 6 weeks after DPC sensitization. Treatment of the sample: therapeutic diphenylcyclopropenone sensitization with weekly scalp DPC. TCRdb re-analysed the RACE reads in MiXCR, keeping a single row per CDR3 protein. The repertoire holds about 140,000 distinct CDR3 sequences, with about 10% as singletons. Sequenced material: whole blood, taken in connection with sensitization to the hapten diphenylcyclopropenone (DPC). These receptors were collected from a woman between 45 and 60 years old with alopecia areata. Some clones in this sample may be carry-over from other donors' samples.

This clonotype was seen a few times. V and J are TRBV28 and TRBJ2-5; TRBD1 matches at 7 bases. The germline V gene has CDR1 MDHEN and CDR2 SYDVKM. This CDR3 has 15 residues. Trimming removed 5 bases from V and 5 bases from J; junction bases left unmatched: 11. CDR3 nucleotide sequence: TGTGCCAGCAGTCCCCCCGGGACAGCTTTGGAGACCCAGTACTTC. Translating it yields CASSPPGTALETQYF.

The chain combines TRBV14 with TRBJ2-7, with D possibly TRBD2 on 5 matching bases. Germline CDR1 SGHDN, CDR2 FVKESK. The germline V and J ends were trimmed by 1 base and 2 bases, with 18 bases remaining between them. This CDR3 comprises 17 residues. The CDR3 spells CASSQVARRRVPYEQYF. CDR3 DNA: TGTGCCAGCAGCCAAGTTGCCCGACGGCGGGTGCCCTACGAGCAGTACTTC.

V and J are TRBV5-1 and TRBJ1-1; D possibly corresponds to TRBD1 (5 bases). This CDR3 region has 14 residues. Germline V gene data show CDR1 as SGHRS and CDR2 as YFSETQ. The ends were cut back, 0 bases at V and 6 bases at J, with 12 bases in the middle. CDR3 sequence (DNA): TGCGCCAGCAGCTTGGATGGGCAGGGCGCTGAAGCTTTCTTT. It specifies CASSLDGQGAEAFF. The variable domain in full, with the rest retrieved from reference TRBV5-1 and TRBJ1-1, is KAGVTQTPRYLIKTRGQQVTLSCSPISGHRSVSWYQQTPGQGLQFLFEYFSETQRNKGNFPGRFSGRQFSNSRSEMNVSTLELGDSALYLCASSLDGQGAEAFFGQGTRLTVV.

This clonotype was seen repeatedly, ten times or more. The V call is TRBV20-1, the J call TRBJ1-5; 7 nucleotides match TRBD1. The V and J ends lost 0 bases and 2 bases, in that order; junction bases with no gene match: 1. The CDR3 runs 14 residues. Looked up from germline, CDR1 is DFQATT and CDR2 is SNEGSKA (reference sequence). The CDR3 DNA reads TGCAGTGCTAGAGACGGGACAGGCAATCAGCCCCAGCATTTT. The encoded protein is CSARDGTGNQPQHF.

This clonotype was observed a handful of times. The CDR3 loop is CASKGVGLAGADEQYF. In nucleotides, the CDR3 is TGTGCCAGCAAGGGTGTGGGCCTAGCGGGAGCGGACGAGCAGTACTTC. The gene calls are TRBV6-2 or TRBV6-3 and TRBJ2-7; 10 nucleotides agree with TRBD2. Germline CDR1 is MNHEY and CDR2 is SVGEGT. The CDR3 contains 16 residues. V lost 7 bases and J lost 5; bases outside the gene matches: 14.

Many counts were recorded for this clonotype. The chain is built from TRBV5-6 and TRBJ2-1; the D gene could be TRBD1 or TRBD2 (5 bases each). The ends were cut back, 2 bases at V and 2 bases at J, with 8 bases in the middle. CDR1 and CDR2 (germline): SGHDT, YYEEEE. This CDR3 has 14 residues. The CDR3 region is CASSFGTTYNEQFF. CDR3 DNA: TGTGCCAGCAGCTTTGGGACGACCTACAATGAGCAGTTCTTC.

This clonotype was counted a few times. The chain combines TRBV11-2 with TRBJ2-3, with D possibly called TRBD1 or TRBD2 (5 bases each). With 2 bases removed from V and 3 bases from J, the gap between germline ends came to 12 bases. The CDR3 extends over 15 amino acids. CDR1 is SGHAT, CDR2 FQNNGV, per germline. The CDR3 bases are TGTGCCAGCAGCTTACGTCCGGGACGGACAGATACGCAGTATTTT. Its protein is CASSLRPGRTDTQYF. The full variable domain, rest sourced from reference TRBV11-2 and TRBJ2-3, is EAGVAQSPRYKIIEKRQSVAFWCNPISGHATLYWYQQILGQGPKLLIQFQNNGVVDDSQLPKDRFSAERLKGVDSTLKIQPAKLEDSAVYLCASSLRPGRTDTQYFGPGTRLTVL.

This clonotype showed up many times. The chain employs TRBV5-1 and TRBJ1-1, with TRBD1 identical over 7 bases. Germline V lookup: CDR1 SGHRS, CDR2 YFSETQ. The V gene end was trimmed by 1 base and the J gene end by 5 bases; junction bases not matched to a gene: 8. The CDR3 covers 15 residues. The CDR3 reads CASSLRSGGGTEAFF. In nucleotides, the CDR3 is TGCGCCAGCAGCTTGAGGTCAGGGGGAGGGACTGAAGCTTTCTTT.

This clonotype turned up a few times. The chain employs TRBV11-2 and TRBJ2-7; D remains unclear. CDR3 length: 15 amino acids. V lost 3 bases to trimming and J lost 1 base, with 13 bases between them. Germline CDR1 SGHAT, CDR2 FQNNGV. The CDR3 loop reads CASSFDSAGSYEQYF. As DNA, the CDR3 is TGTGCCAGCAGCTTCGACTCGGCCGGGTCCTACGAGCAGTACTTC.

The rearrangement links TRBV27 to TRBJ1-5, with TRBD1 matching over 10 bases. This CDR3 has 14 residues. The J segment lost 7 bases and the V segment lost 6 bases, leaving 6 bases of the junction unmatched. Per germline, CDR1 MNHEY and CDR2 SMNVEV (reference sequence). The CDR3 reads CASSRTGGGQPQHF. Written as DNA, the CDR3 is TGTGCCAGCAGCCGGACAGGGGGTGGCCAGCCCCAGCATTTT.

This clonotype was counted at least ten times. This chain joins TRBV12-3 or TRBV12-4 and TRBJ2-5, with 7 bases that match TRBD1. Trimming at V came to 5 bases and at J to 4 bases, leaving 10 bases not matched to a gene. The CDR3 is made up of 15 amino acids. The CDR3 sequence: CASSDMTGPGETQYF. Here the CDR3 DNA reads TGTGCCAGCAGTGACATGACAGGGCCCGGAGAGACCCAGTACTTC.

This clonotype occurred many times. The chain joins TRBV2 to TRBJ2-5; 9 positions agree with TRBD1. Germline-derived CDR1 and CDR2 are SNHLY and FYNNEI. J lost 6 bases, V lost 1 base, and 3 bases had no gene match. There are 14 residues in the CDR3. The DNA of the CDR3 is TGTGCCAGCAGTGAAGGGACAGGGGAACAGACCCAGTACTTC. This gives the protein CASSEGTGEQTQYF.

This clonotype was observed at least ten times. This chain uses TRBV2 with TRBJ2-7; D is unclear. Germline V gives CDR1 SNHLY, CDR2 FYNNEI. The length of the CDR3 is 11 residues. V was shortened by 8 bases and J by 6 bases, with 11 bases between the two germline ends. The CDR3 nucleotides are TGTGCCAGCTCCCCCCTGGTCGAGCAGTACTTC. Its protein is CASSPLVEQYF.

This clonotype was counted at least ten times. This chain uses TRBV20-1 with TRBJ1-2, with D perhaps TRBD1 (6 bases). The CDR3 loop spans 15 amino acids. Germline-derived CDR1 and CDR2 are DFQATT and SNEGSKA (reference sequence). The germline V and J ends were trimmed by 0 bases and 0 bases, with 11 bases remaining between them. The CDR3 here is CSARDRGGANYGYTF. The CDR3 DNA reads TGCAGTGCTAGAGATCGAGGGGGGGCTAACTATGGCTACACCTTC.

The rearrangement joins TRBV25-1 to TRBJ1-3, with D unresolved. The V end lost 6 bases, the J end lost 0 bases, and 15 bases lay between the germline ends. The CDR3 covers 16 residues. The V gene's germline CDR1 is MGHDK and CDR2 SYGVNS. CDR3 sequence reads: CASRNAGLSSGNTIYF. The CDR3 nucleotides are TGTGCCAGCAGAAATGCGGGGTTAAGCTCTGGAAACACCATATATTTT.